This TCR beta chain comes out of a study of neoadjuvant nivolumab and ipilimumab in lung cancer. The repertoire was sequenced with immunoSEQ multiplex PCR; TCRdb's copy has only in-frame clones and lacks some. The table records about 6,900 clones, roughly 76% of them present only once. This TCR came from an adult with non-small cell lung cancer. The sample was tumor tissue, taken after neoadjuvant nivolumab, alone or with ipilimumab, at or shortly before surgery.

CDR3 in amino acids: CASSTGFSYSNYYEQYF. CDR3 bases: TGTGCCAGTAGCACAGGGTTCTCCTACTCGAACTACTACGAGCAGTACTTC. V is TRBV14 and J is TRBJ2-7, with TRBD1 as a possible D gene (6 bases). This CDR3 spans 17 amino acids. The germline gives CDR1 SGHDN, CDR2 FVKESK. The V and J ends lost 9 bases and 3 bases respectively, with 27 bases between them.